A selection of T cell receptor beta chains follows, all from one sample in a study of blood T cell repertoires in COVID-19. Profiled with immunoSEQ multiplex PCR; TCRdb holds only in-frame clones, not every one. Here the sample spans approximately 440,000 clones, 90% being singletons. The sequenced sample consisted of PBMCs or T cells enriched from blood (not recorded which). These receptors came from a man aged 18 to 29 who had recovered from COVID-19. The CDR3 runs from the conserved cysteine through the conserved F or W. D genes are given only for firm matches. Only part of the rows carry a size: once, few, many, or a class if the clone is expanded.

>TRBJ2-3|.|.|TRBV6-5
CASTEGGRPDTQYF
TGTGCCAGCACCGAGGGGGGGAGGCCAGATACGCAGTATTTT
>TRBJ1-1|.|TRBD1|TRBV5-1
CASSSNTGGRVAFF
TGCGCCAGCAGCTCTAATACAGGGGGTCGAGTAGCTTTCTTT
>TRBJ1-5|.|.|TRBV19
CASSILENYSNQPQHF
TGTGCCAGTAGTATCCTGGAAAACTATAGCAATCAGCCCCAGCATTTT
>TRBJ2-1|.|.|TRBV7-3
CASSLLGQGDNEQFF
TGTGCCAGCAGCTTACTAGGGCAGGGCGACAATGAGCAGTTCTTC
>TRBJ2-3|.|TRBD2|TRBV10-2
CASIRGGDLTDTQYF
TGCGCCAGCATCCGGGGGGGCGACCTCACAGATACGCAGTATTTT
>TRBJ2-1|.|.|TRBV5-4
CASSSRDLHNEQFF
TGTGCCAGCAGCTCGAGGGACTTGCACAATGAGCAGTTCTTC
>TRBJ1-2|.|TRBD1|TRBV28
CASSTPDRDYGYTF
TGTGCCAGCAGTACCCCGGACAGGGACTATGGCTACACCTTC
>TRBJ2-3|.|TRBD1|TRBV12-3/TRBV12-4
CASSPQGRDTQYF
TGTGCCAGCAGTCCACAGGGGCGGGATACGCAGTATTTT
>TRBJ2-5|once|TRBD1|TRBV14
CASSQDFVVRDRASETQYF
TGTGCCAGCAGCCAAGATTTTGTCGTGCGGGACAGGGCTTCGGAGACCCAGTACTTC
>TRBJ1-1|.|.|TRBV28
CASSLSGTEAFF
TGTGCCAGCAGTTTAAGCGGGACTGAAGCTTTCTTT
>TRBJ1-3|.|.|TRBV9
CASSVGATPGNTIYF
TGTGCCAGCAGCGTAGGGGCCACACCTGGAAACACCATATATTTT
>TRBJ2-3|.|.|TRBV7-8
CASSLVGLRVTRTDTQYF
TGTGCCAGCAGCTTAGTCGGTTTACGGGTTACTCGGACAGATACGCAGTATTTT
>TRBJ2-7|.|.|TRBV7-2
CASSLSVALYEQYF
TGTGCCAGCAGCTTAAGCGTAGCCCTCTACGAGCAGTACTTC
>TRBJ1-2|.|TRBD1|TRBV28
CASSSPRYTGQGRGYTF
TGTGCCAGCAGTTCACCACGATATACGGGACAGGGAAGAGGCTACACCTTC
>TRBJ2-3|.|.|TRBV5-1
CASSLEAYTQYF
TGCGCCAGCAGCTTGGAAGCCTATACGCAGTATTTT
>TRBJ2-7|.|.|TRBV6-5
CATYGQTYEQYF
TGTGCCACTTACGGACAGACCTACGAGCAGTACTTC
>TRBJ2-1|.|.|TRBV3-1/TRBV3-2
CASSQASFGNEQFF
TGTGCCAGCAGCCAAGCAAGCTTCGGCAATGAGCAGTTCTTC
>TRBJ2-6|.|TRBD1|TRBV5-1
CASSEGASGANVLTF
TGCGCCAGCAGTGAGGGGGCCTCTGGGGCCAACGTCCTGACTTTC
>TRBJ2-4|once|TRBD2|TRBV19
CASSIALAGALQYF
TGTGCCAGTAGTATAGCACTAGCGGGAGCGCTTCAGTACTTC
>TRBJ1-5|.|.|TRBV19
CASSIVGGMISNQPQHF
TGTGCCAGTAGTATAGTGGGAGGGATGATTAGCAATCAGCCCCAGCATTTT
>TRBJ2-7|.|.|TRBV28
CASSPLERSYEQYF
TGTGCCAGCAGTCCTCTGGAGAGGTCCTACGAGCAGTACTTC
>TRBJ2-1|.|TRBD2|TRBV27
CASRLAGGIYEQFF
TGTGCCAGCAGACTAGCGGGAGGCATCTATGAGCAGTTCTTC
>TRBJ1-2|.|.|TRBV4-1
CASSPRGPYGYTF
TGCGCCAGCAGCCCGCGGGGTCCCTATGGCTACACCTTC
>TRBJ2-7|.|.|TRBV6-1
CASSEHTGTSEQYF
TGTGCCAGCAGTGAACACACAGGGACCAGCGAGCAGTACTTC
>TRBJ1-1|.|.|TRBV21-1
CASSTRKGGTEAFF
TGTGCCAGCAGCACCCGGAAAGGGGGCACTGAAGCTTTCTTT
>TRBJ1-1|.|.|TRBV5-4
CASSLIDSPEAFF
TGTGCCAGCAGCTTGATCGACAGCCCTGAAGCTTTCTTT
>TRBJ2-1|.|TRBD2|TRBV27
CASRPRAGADEQFF
TGTGCCAGCAGACCCCGAGCGGGAGCGGATGAGCAGTTCTTC
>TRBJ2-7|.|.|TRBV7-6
CASSLLGDSYEQYF
TGTGCCAGCAGTTTATTAGGGGACTCCTACGAGCAGTACTTC
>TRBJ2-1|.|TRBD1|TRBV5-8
CASSLGWGQRKYNEQFF
TGTGCCAGCAGCCTGGGATGGGGACAGAGGAAATACAATGAGCAGTTCTTC
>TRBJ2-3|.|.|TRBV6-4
CASSHRDRDTQYF
TGTGCCAGCAGCCACAGGGATAGGGATACGCAGTATTTT
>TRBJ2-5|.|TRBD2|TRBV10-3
CAISDPRGVAGELEETQYF
TGTGCCATCAGTGACCCCAGGGGAGTAGCGGGGGAGTTAGAAGAGACCCAGTACTTC
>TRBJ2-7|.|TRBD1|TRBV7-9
CASSCLQGALYEQYF
TGTGCCAGCAGCTGTTTACAGGGGGCGTTATACGAGCAGTACTTC
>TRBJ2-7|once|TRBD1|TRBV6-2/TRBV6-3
CASSLGQGRDYEQYF
TGTGCCAGCAGTCTCGGACAGGGAAGAGACTACGAGCAGTACTTC
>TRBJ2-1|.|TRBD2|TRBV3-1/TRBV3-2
CASSPIGGRANNEQFF
TGTGCCAGCAGCCCTATTGGCGGGAGGGCCAATAATGAGCAGTTCTTC
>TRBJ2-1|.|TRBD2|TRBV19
CASMREMGNEQFF
TGTGCTAGTATGCGGGAGATGGGGAATGAGCAGTTCTTC
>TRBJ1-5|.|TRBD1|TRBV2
CASSELTGGEPQHF
TGTGCCAGCAGTGAGTTAACAGGGGGTGAGCCCCAGCATTTT
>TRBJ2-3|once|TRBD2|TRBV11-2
CASSQRTSGYNPTDTQYF
TGTGCCAGCAGCCAACGGACTAGCGGATATAACCCCACAGATACGCAGTATTTT
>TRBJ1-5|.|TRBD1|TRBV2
CASGADRGNQPQHF
TGTGCCAGCGGGGCTGACAGGGGAAATCAGCCCCAGCATTTT
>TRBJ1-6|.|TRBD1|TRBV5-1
CASSTRQGYNSPLHF
TGCGCCAGCAGCACCCGACAGGGCTATAATTCACCCCTCCACTTT
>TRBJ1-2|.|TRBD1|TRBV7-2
CASSFDRGYPGDF
TGTGCCAGCAGCTTCGACAGGGGGTATCCGGGTGACTTC
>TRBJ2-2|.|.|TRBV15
CATSRDMSPTGELFF
TGTGCCACCAGCAGAGATATGAGCCCGACAGGGGAGCTGTTTTTT
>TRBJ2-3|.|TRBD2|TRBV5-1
CASSLAGLAGEADTQYF
TGCGCCAGCAGCTTGGCTGGACTAGCGGGAGAGGCAGATACGCAGTATTTT
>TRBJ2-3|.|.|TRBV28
CASSLSPSGTSTDTQYF
TGTGCCAGCAGTTTATCTCCATCGGGGACTAGCACAGATACGCAGTATTTT
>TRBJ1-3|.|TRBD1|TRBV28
CASSPVGQGANTIYF
TGTGCCAGCAGCCCAGTAGGACAGGGGGCAAACACCATATATTTT
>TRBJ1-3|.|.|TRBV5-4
CASSLDGGNTIYF
TGTGCCAGCAGCTTGGACGGTGGAAACACCATATATTTT
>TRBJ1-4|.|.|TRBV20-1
CSARIPQGQFF
TGCAGTGCTAGAATCCCACAGGGACAATTTTTT
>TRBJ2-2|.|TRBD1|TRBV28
CASSLTGQDLTGELFF
TGTGCCAGCAGTTTAACTGGACAGGACCTCACCGGGGAGCTGTTTTTT
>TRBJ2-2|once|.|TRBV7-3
CASSPPQAVSLTTGELFF
TGTGCCAGCAGCCCACCCCAGGCAGTCAGTCTAACAACCGGGGAGCTGTTTTTT
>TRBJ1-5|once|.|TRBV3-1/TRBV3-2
CASSQGQSNQPQHF
TGTGCCAGCAGCCAAGGACAAAGCAATCAGCCCCAGCATTTT
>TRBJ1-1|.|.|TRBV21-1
CASSKSGAFF
TGTGCCAGCAGCAAATCGGGAGCTTTCTTT
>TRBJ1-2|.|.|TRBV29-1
CSVAQGYGYTF
TGCAGCGTTGCACAGGGCTATGGCTACACCTTC
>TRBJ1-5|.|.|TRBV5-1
CASSLDGRDNQPQHF
TGCGCCAGCAGCTTGGACGGGCGGGACAATCAGCCCCAGCATTTT
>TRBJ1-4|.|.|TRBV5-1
CASSLLAGAQEKLFF
TGCGCCAGCAGCTTACTTGCGGGGGCTCAGGAAAAACTGTTTTTT
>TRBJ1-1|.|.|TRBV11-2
CASSPTGAATEAFF
TGTGCCAGCAGTCCGACTGGGGCAGCCACTGAAGCTTTCTTT
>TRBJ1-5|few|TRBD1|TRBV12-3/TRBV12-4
CASRTGGNQPQHF
TGTGCCAGCAGGACAGGGGGCAATCAGCCCCAGCATTTT
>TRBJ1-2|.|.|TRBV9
CASARLRVGGGYTF
TGTGCCAGCGCGCGCCTCAGGGTGGGCGGTGGCTACACCTTC